Below, 18 T cell receptor beta chains from the same sample are listed, as sequenced in a study of shared clonotypes between healthy human individuals. Assay used: immunoSEQ multiplex PCR; TCRdb lists only in-frame clones, some missing. The sample includes millions of clones, 85% to 95% of them seen just once. Sequencing was done on a sample of naive CD4+ T cells sorted from blood. Stated subset: CD45RA+ positively selected. These TCRs come from a man aged 18 to 30 in good health.

This chain joins TRBV10-3 and TRBJ1-2, with 9 bases fitting TRBD1. The V segment lost 4 bases and the J segment 8 bases; nucleotides outside the gene matches: 8. This CDR3 comprises 14 residues. Germline V gene data show CDR1 as ENHRY and CDR2 as SYGVKD. In nucleotides, the CDR3 is TGTGCCATCAGTGTCCAGGGACAGGGCCAGGGCTACACCTTC. Amino acids: CAISVQGQGQGYTF.

This clone was recorded only once. This sequence joins TRBV19 and TRBJ1-6; D is uncertain. This CDR3 contains 15 residues. The germline CDR1 and CDR2 sequences are LNHDA and SQIVND (reference sequence). With 1 base removed from V and 7 bases from J, the gap between germline ends came to 11 bases. CDR3 sequence: CASSIGAAGNSPLHF. CDR3 sequence (DNA): TGTGCCAGTAGTATAGGGGCAGCCGGAAATTCACCCCTCCACTTT.

The chain employs TRBV5-1 and TRBJ1-1; D uncertain. The CDR3 covers 16 residues. Germline CDR1 reads SGHRS; CDR2 reads YFSETQ. V lost 4 bases, J lost 4 bases, and 20 bases lay in between. This chain's CDR3 is CASSLSHSIPGTEAFF. The CDR3 nucleotides are TGCGCCAGCAGCCTCTCGCACTCGATCCCCGGCACTGAAGCTTTCTTT.

The chain recombines TRBV11-2 with TRBJ1-1, with D possibly being TRBD1 (6 bases). Deletions cut 3 bases from V and 5 bases from J, with 13 bases between. Germline CDR1 SGHAT, CDR2 FQNNGV. This CDR3 contains 14 residues. The CDR3: CASSFQGFGTEAFF. The DNA for the CDR3 is TGTGCCAGCAGCTTCCAGGGGTTCGGTACTGAAGCTTTCTTT.

V is TRBV5-1 and J is TRBJ1-3; 9 bases are a match to TRBD1. In germline, CDR1 is SGHRS, CDR2 YFSETQ. Unmatched junction bases numbered 7, after V lost 3 bases and J lost 0 bases. The CDR3 has 17 residues. CDR3 amino acids: CASSSRTGANSGNTIYF. The CDR3 bases are TGCGCCAGCAGCTCCCGGACAGGGGCTAACTCTGGAAACACCATATATTTT.

The chain combines TRBV6-6 with TRBJ2-7; TRBD1 aligns across 8 bases. The CDR3 has 14 amino acids. Per germline, CDR1 MNHNY and CDR2 SVGAGI (reference sequence). J gave up 6 bases and V 7 bases, and 11 bases lay outside the gene matches. The CDR3 loop is CASNLDREYGEQYF. CDR3 sequence (DNA): TGTGCCAGCAACCTGGACAGGGAGTACGGCGAGCAGTACTTC.

This clone came up once. V gene TRBV27 combines with J gene TRBJ1-4, with D possibly being TRBD1 (5 bases). This CDR3 is built from 14 residues. Germline assignment: CDR1 MNHEY and CDR2 SMNVEV (reference sequence). Trimming stripped 6 bases from V and 3 bases from J, with 11 bases between. This chain's CDR3 is CASRVGVANEKLFF. The CDR3, as DNA: TGTGCCAGCAGGGTGGGGGTAGCTAATGAAAAACTGTTTTTT. The whole variable domain, filled in from reference TRBV27 and TRBJ1-4, reads EAQVTQNPRYLITVTGKKLTVTCSQNMNHEYMSWYRQDPGLGLRQIYYSMNVEVTDKGDVPEGYKVSRKEKRNFPLILESPSPNQTSLYFCASRVGVANEKLFFGSGTQLSVL.

This rearrangement joins TRBV19 to TRBJ2-3; D remains unclear. V was pared by 1 base and J by 1 base, with 9 bases between. CDR3 size: 15 residues. The germline CDR1 and CDR2 sequences are LNHDA and SQIVND (reference sequence). The CDR3 nucleotides are TGTGCCAGTAGTATAGGGGCCGGAGGCACAGATACGCAGTATTTT. Translated: CASSIGAGGTDTQYF.

The genes are TRBV28 and TRBJ1-6; 11 bases are shared with TRBD1. CDR3 length: 15 residues. Germline V gene data show CDR1 as MDHEN and CDR2 as SYDVKM. Trimming cost V 6 bases and J 8 bases; bases outside gene matches: 6. CDR3 residues: CASRGQGGSYSPLHF. The CDR3 bases are TGTGCCAGCAGGGGACAGGGGGGCTCCTATTCACCCCTCCACTTT.

The chain is built from TRBV5-1 and TRBJ2-2; tentative D call: TRBD1 (6 bases). The CDR3 is made up of 16 amino acids. Trimming removed 2 bases at V and 2 bases at J, with 13 bases between. CDR1 is SGHRS and CDR2 is YFSETQ in the germline V gene. In DNA form, the CDR3 reads TGCGCCAGCAGCTTCGGACAGACCATAAACACCGGGGAGCTGTTTTTT. This gives the protein CASSFGQTINTGELFF.

This sequence joins TRBV10-3 and TRBJ2-1; D might be TRBD1 or TRBD2, each matching 6 bases. V was cut by 11 bases and J by 5 bases, with 31 bases left in between. CDR1 is ENHRY and CDR2 is SYGVKD in the germline V gene. The CDR3 covers 18 residues. The CDR3 DNA sequence: TGTGCCGCCCTAACCCCCCTCGGGGGCCGCCAGTCGGACAATGAGCAGTTCTTC. Residues: CAALTPLGGRQSDNEQFF.

The gene calls are TRBV5-4 and TRBJ1-5; 7 bases line up with TRBD1. Germline V gene sequence: CDR1 SGHNT, CDR2 YYREEE (reference sequence). The ends lost 2 bases at V and 1 base at J; junction bases unmatched: 12. The length of the CDR3 is 18 residues. CDR3 protein: CASSFMGRGLGSNQPQHF. The CDR3, as DNA: TGTGCCAGCAGCTTTATGGGTAGGGGGCTGGGGAGCAATCAGCCCCAGCATTTT. Filled out from reference TRBV5-4 and TRBJ1-5, the complete variable domain reads ETGVTQSPTHLIKTRGQQVTLRCSSQSGHNTVSWYQQALGQGPQFIFQYYREEENGRGNFPPRFSGLQFPNYSSELNVNALELDDSALYLCASSFMGRGLGSNQPQHFGDGTRLSIL.

This chain joins TRBV19 and TRBJ2-2; TRBD2 agrees at 14 bases. The V gene's germline CDR1 is LNHDA and CDR2 SQIVND (reference sequence). After removal of 11 bases from V and 2 bases from J, the junction contained 4 bases not matched to a gene. The length of the CDR3 is 15 residues. CDR3 nucleotides: TGTGCCTCCGGGACTAGCGGGAGTAACACCGGGGAGCTGTTTTTT. It is translated as CASGTSGSNTGELFF. The full variable domain, its missing parts supplied by reference TRBV19 and TRBJ2-2, is DGGITQSPKYLFRKEGQNVTLSCEQNLNHDAMYWYRQDPGQGLRLIYYSQIVNDFQKGDIAEGYSVSREKKESFPLTVTSAQKNPTAFYLCASGTSGSNTGELFFGEGSRLTVL.

V is TRBV15 and J is TRBJ2-7; D is undetermined. The CDR3 totals 15 residues. The germline CDR1 and CDR2 sequences are LNHNV and YYDKDF (reference sequence). Trimming stripped 0 bases from V and 2 bases from J, with 11 bases between. CDR3 loop: CATSREKGKAYEQYF. The CDR3 DNA reads as TGTGCCACCAGCAGAGAGAAGGGAAAAGCCTACGAGCAGTACTTC.

The chain uses TRBV13 and TRBJ1-1; unclear D gene. The V and J ends lost 5 bases and 0 bases respectively, with 19 bases between them. In germline, CDR1 is PRHDT, CDR2 FYEKMQ (reference sequence). The CDR3 totals 17 residues. CDR3 DNA: TGTGCCAGCAGCCTTTTTCGGGCGACGAAAATGAACACTGAAGCTTTCTTT. Translating it yields CASSLFRATKMNTEAFF.

The V and J genes are TRBV30 and TRBJ2-5; TRBD2 agrees at 8 bases. Per germline, CDR1 GTSNPN and CDR2 SVGIG (reference sequence). The CDR3 is made up of 14 amino acids. Trimming cost V 8 bases and J 4 bases; bases outside gene matches: 12. CDR3 DNA: TGTGCCCACGGGGCGGACGCGGGGGGAGAGACCCAGTACTTC. Residues: CAHGADAGGETQYF. Based on the CDR3 plus reference TRBV30 and TRBJ2-5, the full variable domain is SQTIHQWPATLVQPVGSPLSLECTVEGTSNPNLYWYRQAAGRGLQLLFYSVGIGQISSEVPQNLSASRPQDRQFILSSKKLLLSDSGFYLCAHGADAGGETQYFGPGTRLLVL.

This clone is a singleton in its sample. The rearrangement uses TRBV18 and TRBJ1-4, with a weak D call TRBD1 (5 bases). Trimming cost V 2 bases and J 8 bases, with 12 bases left between them. Germline V lookup: CDR1 KGHSH, CDR2 LQKENI. The CDR3 runs 14 residues. Here the CDR3 reads CASSPGGVREKLFF. CDR3 in DNA: TGTGCCAGCTCACCAGGAGGGGTACGGGAAAAACTGTTTTTT.

The gene calls are TRBV4-3 and TRBJ2-4; D unresolved. Trimming took 4 bases from V and 4 from J, leaving 14 bases between them. CDR1 is LGHNA, CDR2 YSLEER, per germline. The CDR3 loop spans 15 amino acids. CDR3 region: CASSRDWGQKNIQYF. For the CDR3, the DNA is TGCGCCAGCAGCCGAGATTGGGGTCAGAAAAACATTCAGTACTTC.